The 9 T cell receptor beta chains listed next were all sequenced from one sample in a study of early T cells in non-severe SARS-CoV-2 infection. TCRdb re-called the 5' RACE reads through MiXCR, storing one row per CDR3 protein. In the table there are approximately 81,000 distinct CDR3 sequences, approximately 13% of which are singletons. The sample taken for sequencing was whole blood. These receptors were collected from an adult who was a healthcare worker with PCR-confirmed SARS-CoV-2 infection or an uninfected control (not recorded which).

The V and J genes are TRBV3-1 and TRBJ2-3; 7 positions match TRBD1. Trimming removed 3 bases from V and 2 bases from J; junction bases left unmatched: 8. In germline, CDR1 is LGHDT, CDR2 YNNKEL (reference sequence). The CDR3 consists of 16 residues. For the CDR3, the DNA is TGTGCCAGCAGCCACCCCGGGACAGATTCCACAGATACGCAGTATTTT. This gives the protein CASSHPGTDSTDTQYF.

This clonotype was counted only a few times. The chain employs TRBV5-1 and TRBJ2-6; D gene unclear. The CDR3 consists of 15 residues. V lost 4 bases, J lost 0 bases, and 8 bases lay in between. In germline, CDR1 is SGHRS, CDR2 YFSETQ. The CDR3 sequence is CASSPGASGANVLTF. For the CDR3, the DNA is TGCGCCAGCAGCCCCGGTGCCTCTGGGGCCAACGTCCTGACTTTC.

This sequence joins TRBV27 and TRBJ2-1; 8 nucleotides agree with TRBD2. The CDR3 consists of 13 residues. J gave up 10 bases and V 4 bases, and 6 bases lay outside the gene matches. CDR1 is MNHEY, CDR2 SMNVEV, per germline (reference sequence). The CDR3 loop is CASSSGLAGEQFF. In nucleotides, the CDR3 is TGTGCCAGCAGTTCTGGACTAGCAGGAGAGCAGTTCTTC.

This rearrangement joins TRBV6-1 to TRBJ1-2; maybe TRBD1 (6 bases). The ends were cut back, 3 bases at V and 4 bases at J, with 18 bases in the middle. The CDR3 has 16 amino acids. Germline CDR1 is MNHNS and CDR2 is SASEGT. CDR3 sequence (DNA): TGTGCCAGCAGTGACCCCCGCAGGGGTTTCGGCTATGGCTACACCTTC. Translating it yields CASSDPRRGFGYGYTF.

This clonotype occurred a few times. This rearrangement joins TRBV20-1 to TRBJ1-6; a possible D gene is TRBD1 (5 bases). The CDR3 is 13 amino acids. Germline V gene lookup returns CDR1 DFQATT and CDR2 SNEGSKA (reference sequence). The V end was cut by 3 bases, the J end by 13 bases, with 16 bases between. The CDR3 DNA reads TGCAGTGCTAGGATAGGGGCTTCACCCCCCCTCCACTTT. It specifies CSARIGASPPLHF.

This sequence joins TRBV7-2 and TRBJ2-3, with 9 bases identical to TRBD2. With 2 bases clipped from V and 5 bases from J, the junction kept 8 bases outside the gene matches. This CDR3 spans 16 amino acids. The germline gives CDR1 SGHTA, CDR2 FQGNSA. This CDR3 is CASSLTAGGQVDTQYF. In DNA, the CDR3 is TGTGCCAGCAGCTTAACGGCGGGGGGGCAAGTAGATACGCAGTATTTT.

The rearrangement uses TRBV20-1 and TRBJ2-3; no firm D call. Per germline, CDR1 DFQATT and CDR2 SNEGSKA (reference sequence). The V end lost 3 bases, the J end lost 11 bases, and 12 bases lay between the germline ends. The CDR3 is 11 residues long. The CDR3 spells CSASQASMQYF. DNA for the CDR3: TGCAGTGCTAGTCAGGCTAGTATGCAGTATTTT.

CDR3 amino acids: CSARERGDSPEQYF. Written as DNA, the CDR3 is TGCAGTGCTAGAGAGAGGGGTGATAGCCCCGAGCAGTACTTC. This rearrangement joins TRBV20-1 to TRBJ2-7; possibly TRBD1 or TRBD2 for D (5 bases each). Deletions cut 0 bases from V and 6 bases from J, with 15 bases between. This CDR3 comprises 14 residues. Germline V CDR1 and CDR2: DFQATT, SNEGSKA (reference sequence).

This clonotype was recorded many times. The chain couples TRBV18 to TRBJ2-6; D gene unclear. Germline V CDR1 and CDR2: KGHSH, LQKENI. Trimming removed 8 bases from V and 1 base from J, with 6 bases in between. The CDR3 has 13 residues. The CDR3 region is CASKGSGANVLTF. In DNA form, the CDR3 reads TGTGCCAGCAAAGGGTCTGGGGCCAACGTCCTGACTTTC.